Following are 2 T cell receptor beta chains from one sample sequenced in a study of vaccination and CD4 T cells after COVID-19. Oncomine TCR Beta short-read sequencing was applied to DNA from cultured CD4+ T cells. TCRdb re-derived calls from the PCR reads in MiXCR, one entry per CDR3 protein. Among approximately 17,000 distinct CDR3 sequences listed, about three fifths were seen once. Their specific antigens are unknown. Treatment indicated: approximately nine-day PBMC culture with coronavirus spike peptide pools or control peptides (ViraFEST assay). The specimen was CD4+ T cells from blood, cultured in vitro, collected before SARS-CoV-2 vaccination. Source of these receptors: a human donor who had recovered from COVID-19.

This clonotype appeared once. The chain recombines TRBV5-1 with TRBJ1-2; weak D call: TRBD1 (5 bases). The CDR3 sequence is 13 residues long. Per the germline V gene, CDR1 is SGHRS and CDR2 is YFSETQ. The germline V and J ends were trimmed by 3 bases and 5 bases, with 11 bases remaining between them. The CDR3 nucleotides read TGCGCCAGCAGCTCGCAGGGACGGTATGGCTACACCTTC. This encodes CASSSQGRYGYTF.

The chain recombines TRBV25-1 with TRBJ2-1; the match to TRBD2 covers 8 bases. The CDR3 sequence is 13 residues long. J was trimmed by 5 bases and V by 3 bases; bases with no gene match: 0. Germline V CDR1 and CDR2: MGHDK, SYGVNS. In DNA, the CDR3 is TGTGCCAGCAGTGAGACTAGCGACAATGAGCAGTTCTTC. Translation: CASSETSDNEQFF.